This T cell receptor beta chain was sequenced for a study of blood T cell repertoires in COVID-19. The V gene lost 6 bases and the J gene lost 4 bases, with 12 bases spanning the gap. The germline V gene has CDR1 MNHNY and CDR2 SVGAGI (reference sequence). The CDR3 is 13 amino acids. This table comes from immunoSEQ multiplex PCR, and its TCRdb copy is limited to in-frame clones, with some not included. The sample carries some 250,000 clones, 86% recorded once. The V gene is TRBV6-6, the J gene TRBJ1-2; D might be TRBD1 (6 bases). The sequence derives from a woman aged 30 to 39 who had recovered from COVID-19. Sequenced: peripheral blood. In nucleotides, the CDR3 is TGTGCCAGCAGCTACAGGGAGGCCTATGGCTACACCTTC. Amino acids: CASSYREAYGYTF.